This T cell receptor beta chain was found in a study of preoperative IRX-2 immunotherapy in early breast cancer. Produced via immunoSEQ multiplex PCR; TCRdb's table is partial and in-frame only. The table records approximately 98,000 clones, 86% of them present only once. Treatment described: preoperative locoregional IRX-2 cytokine immunotherapy. This phase Ib study tested locoregional IRX-2 cytokine immunotherapy given before surgery. This receptor was identified in a human donor with breast cancer. Here the sequenced sample was tumor tissue, taken after IRX-2 immunotherapy.

The CDR3 DNA follows: TGTGCCAGCAGCCAAGTGGTTAACTATGGCTACACCTTC. Its translation: CASSQVVNYGYTF. This sequence joins TRBV14 and TRBJ1-2; D is undetermined. The germline CDR1 and CDR2 sequences are SGHDN and FVKESK. The CDR3 sequence is 13 residues long. Trimming removed 1 base at V and 1 base at J, with 4 bases between. The whole variable domain, remainder taken from reference TRBV14 and TRBJ1-2, is EAGVTQFPSHSVIEKGQTVTLRCDPISGHDNLYWYRRVMGKEIKFLLHFVKESKQDESGMPNNRFLAERTGGTYSTLKVQPAELEDSGVYFCASSQVVNYGYTFGSGTRLTVV.